This T cell receptor beta chain was identified in a study of T-cell reconstitution after alpha-beta-depleted transplantation in children. Overall study results and limits: The origin of high day-60 TCRbeta diversity in some patients lay in surviving recipient T cells and thymic progenitors. Once a year had passed after transplant, T-cell counts and diversity came mostly from newly produced T cells.

Using unique molecular identifiers, the investigators prepared the TCRbeta library. In TCRdb, the PCR reads were re-called with MiXCR into one record per CDR3 protein. The sample has 300,000 to 400,000 distinct CDR3 sequences; roughly 16% are singletons. Germline CDR1 GTSNPN, CDR2 SVGIG (reference sequence). This CDR3 contains 13 residues. V lost 2 bases, J lost 1 base, and 8 bases lay in between. This clonotype has ten or more counts. Its target is not known. This sequence was found in a male patient between 2 and 15 years old who had a stem cell transplant for acute lymphoblastic leukemia, so the T cells may come from the graft donor. The sample in question was PBMCs, mostly from graft donor cells, obtained 360 days after TCRalphabeta/CD19-depleted stem cell transplant. The chain links TRBV30 to TRBJ2-5; D gene unclear. The CDR3 nucleotides are TGTGCCTGGAGTATGTCCTTCCAAGAGACCCAGTACTTC. Translating it yields CAWSMSFQETQYF.